This T cell receptor beta chain appears in the sequencing data of a study of shared clonotypes between healthy human individuals (dated by TCRdb to the early 2020s). About the study as a whole: The cohort included three men and a couple of women between 18 and 49 years of age. To estimate repertoire size and how much clonotypes are shared between individuals, the study performed deep sequencing of blood TCR repertoires from roughly five healthy adults. Per donor, three plates each were used for CD4 naive and CD4 memory, two for CD8 naive, and one for CD8 memory. Per donor, leukapheresis produced somewhere between about 0.8 and 9 billion PBMCs. Libraries were prepared and TCR repertoires were sequenced by different laboratories using diverse techniques, in order to increase sequencing depth and limit assay-specific biases. Paper-wide results and their limitations: Higher generation probabilities were observed for clonotypes shared by all four sorted-subset donors than for non-shared clonotypes. Sharing across several donors was observed for around 4.8% of naive CD4, 3.5% of naive CD8, 2% to 2.5% of memory CD4, and roughly 0.4% of memory CD8 clonotypes. Because the study included a small number of donors, the genetic and exposure-history diversity represented was limited. Naive subsets generally had larger estimated clonotype richness than memory subsets. Sampling was restricted to blood, and TCR repertoires in tissue are likely to differ from TCR repertoires in blood. Pairwise subsampling indicated that sequencing depth was expected to affect the degree of clonotype sharing among donors. Rarefaction of sorted-subset datasets indicated incomplete sequencing despite the large sequencing depth.

Using the deep immunoSEQ assay, multiplex PCR amplified TCR CDR3 regions from genomic DNA. Genomic DNA extracted from each cell subset was distributed evenly over all wells of several immunoSEQ 96-well plates, and each plate served as one replicate. For sorted subsets, approximately 210 ng of genomic DNA, equivalent to some 33,000 T cell genomes, went into each replicate PCR. Purified libraries were quantified with a Qubit 3.0 fluorometer, sized on a Bioanalyzer 2100, and re-quantified with the KAPA Library Quantification kit. A separate single-read 150-cycle Illumina NextSeq 550 flow cell was used to sequence each immunoSEQ 96-well plate. The authors processed their data as follows. The immunoSEQ output contained only junctional sequences without quality scores, so filtering could not match that applied to full-length reads. Sequences were annotated with PyIR, a Python wrapper for IgBLAST v1.9, using IMGT germline references to assign V/J genes and CDR3. Reads were removed for weak V/J assignments (E-value above 1e-6), missing CDR3, stop codons, out-of-frame junctions, or ambiguous translated residues. V3J clonotypes were defined as sequences sharing an identical inferred V gene, J gene, and CDR3 amino acid sequence. To compute the percentage overlap between repertoires, the number of shared unique clonotypes was divided by the size of the smaller repertoire. Three approaches were used to assess repertoire richness: RTK rarefaction, the Chao1 estimator, and Recon v2.1 estimates of unobserved clonotypes. For all TCRbeta clonotypes obtained by the gDNA method from a few donors, generation probabilities were computed with OLGA. The table was pulled from immuneACCESS by TCRdb, which kept in-frame rearrangements only. Such tables lose some clones; where checked, under half of the loss comes from unresolved V genes, and the rest has no known cause. D and trimming come from the DNA, and the V and J calls and clone size come from that table. The table for this sample lists some 700,000 clones; 90% of them were counted only once. The ten largest clones add up to around a third of the sample.

Healthy HIV-negative adults with no recently reported acute infections or vaccinations were included as donors. All donors were Caucasian adults living in Nashville, Tennessee, USA. The CD8 memory samples were a combination of magnetically selected CD45RO+ cells and CCR7-negative CD45RA+ effector memory (TemRA) cells. Blood was obtained by leukapheresis, after which PBMCs were separated by Ficoll-Histopaque density gradient centrifugation and cryopreserved in liquid nitrogen vapor phase. Analytical flow cytometry was used to check the purity and quantity of each magnetically sorted T cell population. From each sorted fraction, genomic DNA was isolated and quantified by UV absorbance on a Nanodrop 2000c. Worth noting for this clone: The antigen it recognizes is unknown. Base quality data are lacking; no much larger clone is found one base away.

V and J are truncated by 1 base and 3 bases respectively, leaving an intervening sequence of 13 bases. Taken from cysteine to phenylalanine, the CDR3 has 16 residues. Just the 48-base CDR3 DNA is kept, in frame starting at base 1. Based on the germline V gene, the CDR1 and CDR2 sequences are MDHEN and SYDVKM. The specimen was memory CD8+ T cells from PBMCs. The sample's cell subset or site label is to be understood as: CD45RO+ cells pooled with CCR7-negative TemRA cells. This receptor was obtained from a man aged 18 to 29 in good health. Some clones in this sample may be carry-over from other donors' samples. The chain couples TRBV28 to TRBJ2-1; the D gene is possibly TRBD2, with 5 bases matching. The nucleotide sequence reads as follows: TGTGCCAGCAGTTTATCTATCGGGGTCGACTACAATGAGCAGTTCTTC. This translates into CASSLSIGVDYNEQFF. When the CDR3 is completed using the reference TRBV28 and TRBJ2-1 genes on either side, the full variable domain is DVKVTQSSRYLVKRTGEKVFLECVQDMDHENMFWYRQDPGLGLRLIYFSYDVKMKEKGDIPEGYSVSREKKERFSLILESASTNQTSMYLCASSLSIGVDYNEQFFGPGTRLTVL.